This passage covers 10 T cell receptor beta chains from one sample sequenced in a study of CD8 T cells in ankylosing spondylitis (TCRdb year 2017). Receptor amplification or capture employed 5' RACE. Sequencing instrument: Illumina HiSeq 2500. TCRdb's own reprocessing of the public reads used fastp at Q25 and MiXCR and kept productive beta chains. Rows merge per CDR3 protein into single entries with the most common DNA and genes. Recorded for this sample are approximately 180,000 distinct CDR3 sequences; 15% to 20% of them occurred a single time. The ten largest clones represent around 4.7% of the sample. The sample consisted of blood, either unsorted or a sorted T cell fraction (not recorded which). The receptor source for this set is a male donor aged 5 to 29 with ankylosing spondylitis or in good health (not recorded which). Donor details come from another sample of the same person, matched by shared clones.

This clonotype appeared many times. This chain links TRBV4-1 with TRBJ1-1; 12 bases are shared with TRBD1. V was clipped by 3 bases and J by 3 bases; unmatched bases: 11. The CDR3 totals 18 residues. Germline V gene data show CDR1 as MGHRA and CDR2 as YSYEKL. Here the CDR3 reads CASSHHRDRGLRDTEAFF. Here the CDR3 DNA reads TGCGCCAGCAGCCACCACCGGGACAGGGGGCTTAGGGACACTGAAGCTTTCTTT.

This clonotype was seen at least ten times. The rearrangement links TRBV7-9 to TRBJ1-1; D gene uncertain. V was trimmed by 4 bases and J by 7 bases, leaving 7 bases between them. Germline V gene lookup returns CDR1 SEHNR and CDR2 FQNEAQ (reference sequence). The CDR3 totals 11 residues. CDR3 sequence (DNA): TGTGCCAGCAGCTACGCAGGTGAAGCTTTCTTT. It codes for CASSYAGEAFF.

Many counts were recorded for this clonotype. CDR3 sequence reads: CASSFSRIEDTGELFF. CDR3 coding DNA: TGTGCCAGCAGTTTCTCTCGGATAGAGGACACCGGGGAGCTGTTTTTT. This chain links TRBV12-3 or TRBV12-4 with TRBJ2-2; no definite D call. The CDR3 has 16 amino acids. V was pared by 3 bases and J by 3 bases, with 14 bases between.

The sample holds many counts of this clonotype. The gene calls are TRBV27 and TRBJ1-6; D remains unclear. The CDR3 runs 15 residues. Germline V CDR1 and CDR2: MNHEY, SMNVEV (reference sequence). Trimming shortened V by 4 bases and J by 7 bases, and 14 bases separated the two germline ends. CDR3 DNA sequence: TGTGCCAGCAGTTCCACGGAACCCTTCAATTCACCCCTCCACTTT. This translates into CASSSTEPFNSPLHF.

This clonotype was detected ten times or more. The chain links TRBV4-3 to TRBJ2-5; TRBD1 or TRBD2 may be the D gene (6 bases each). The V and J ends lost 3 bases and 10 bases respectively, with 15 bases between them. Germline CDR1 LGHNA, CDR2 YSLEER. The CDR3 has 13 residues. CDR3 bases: TGCGCCAGCAGCCATGATAAGGGGGGAGTCCAGTACTTC. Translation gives CASSHDKGGVQYF.

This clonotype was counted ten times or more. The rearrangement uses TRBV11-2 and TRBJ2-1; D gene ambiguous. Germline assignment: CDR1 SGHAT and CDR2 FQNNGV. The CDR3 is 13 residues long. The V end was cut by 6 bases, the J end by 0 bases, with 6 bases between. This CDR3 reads CASRVDSYNEQFF. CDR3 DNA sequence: TGTGCCAGCAGGGTAGACTCCTACAATGAGCAGTTCTTC.

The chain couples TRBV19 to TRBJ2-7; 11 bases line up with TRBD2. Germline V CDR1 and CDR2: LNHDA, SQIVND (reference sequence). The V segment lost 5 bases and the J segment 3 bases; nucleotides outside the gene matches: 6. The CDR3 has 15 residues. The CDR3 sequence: CASSAGTSGDYEQYF. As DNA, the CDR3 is TGTGCCAGTAGTGCCGGGACTAGCGGAGACTACGAGCAGTACTTC.

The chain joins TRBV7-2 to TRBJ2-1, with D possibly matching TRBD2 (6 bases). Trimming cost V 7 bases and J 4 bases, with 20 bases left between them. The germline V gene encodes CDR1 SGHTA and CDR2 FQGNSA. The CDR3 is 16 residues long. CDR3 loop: CASTDRRPSEYNEQFF. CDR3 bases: TGTGCCAGCACCGACCGGCGGCCTAGCGAATACAATGAGCAGTTCTTC.

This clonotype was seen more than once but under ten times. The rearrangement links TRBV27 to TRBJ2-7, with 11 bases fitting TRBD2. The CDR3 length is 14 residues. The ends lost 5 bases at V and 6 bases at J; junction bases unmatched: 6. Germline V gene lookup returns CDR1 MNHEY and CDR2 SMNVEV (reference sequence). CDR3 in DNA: TGTGCCAGCAGTAAGACTAGCGGGAATGGCGAGCAGTACGTC. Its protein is CASSKTSGNGEQYV.

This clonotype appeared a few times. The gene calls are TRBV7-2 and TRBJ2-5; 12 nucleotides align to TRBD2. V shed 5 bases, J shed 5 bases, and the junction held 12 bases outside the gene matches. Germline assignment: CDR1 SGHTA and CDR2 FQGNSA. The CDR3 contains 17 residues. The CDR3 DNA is TGTGCCAGCAGCCACGCGGCTAGCGGGAGGGCCTCTGAGACCCAGTACTTC. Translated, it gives CASSHAASGRASETQYF.